This T cell receptor beta chain was sequenced in a study of OX40 agonist ivuxolimab in advanced cancers. This clone was observed a few times. The table came from immunoSEQ multiplex PCR; TCRdb's copy has only in-frame clones and leaves some out. The table has tens of thousands of clones, around 87% seen once. The CDR3 length is 11 residues. Trimming stripped 0 bases from V and 8 bases from J, with 3 bases between. Germline CDR1 reads MNHNS; CDR2 reads SASEGT. This TCR came from an adult with an advanced solid tumor such as melanoma, head and neck, liver or kidney cancer. This chain uses TRBV6-1 with TRBJ2-3; D gene ambiguous. Source: CD4+ or CD8+ T cells sorted from blood, taken in a trial of the OX40 agonist ivuxolimab. This CDR3 is CASSEATTQYF. CDR3 bases: TGTGCCAGCAGTGAAGCTACTACGCAGTATTTT.